What follows describes a single T cell receptor beta chain. In the authors' workflow: The assay estimated nucleated cells by amplifying reference gene primers. Generated by immunoSEQ multiplex PCR, the TCRdb table keeps only in-frame clones and is missing some. From that table come the V and J calls and clone size; the DNA was used to work out D and trimming. The profile shows about 130,000 clones, about 89% of them singletons. The source of the sample is a study of blood T cell repertoires in COVID-19. About the research overall: Collection of acute and convalescent COVID-19 samples took place in the United States, Italy and Spain.

CDR1 is LNHDA, CDR2 SQIVND, per germline (reference sequence). V lost 5 bases, J lost 5 bases, and 9 bases lay in between. The CDR3 has 13 residues. Enrollment of patients from Seattle took place during active infection, with longitudinal follow-up. This rearrangement joins TRBV19 to TRBJ1-4; weak D call: TRBD1 (5 bases). Sequences were obtained from peripheral blood. The clonotype was recovered from a man in his fifties or sixties with COVID-19, enrolled during active disease. The CDR3 here is CASSWGRNEKLFF. CDR3 DNA: TGTGCCAGTAGTTGGGGGAGGAATGAAAAACTGTTTTTT. Variable domain in full (rest from reference TRBV19 and TRBJ1-4): DGGITQSPKYLFRKEGQNVTLSCEQNLNHDAMYWYRQDPGQGLRLIYYSQIVNDFQKGDIAEGYSVSREKKESFPLTVTSAQKNPTAFYLCASSWGRNEKLFFGSGTQLSVL.